The 26 T cell receptor beta chains in this list originate from one sample, sequenced in a study of blood T cell repertoires in COVID-19. Method: immunoSEQ multiplex PCR; TCRdb's copy keeps in-frame clones and lacks some. The table shows about 210,000 clones, with around 86% occurring only once. The specimen was PBMCs or T cells enriched from blood (not recorded which). The receptors here all came from a man aged 25 to 40 in a cohort exposed to, infected with or recovered from COVID-19 (not recorded which).

The chain links TRBV19 to TRBJ1-2, with TRBD1 matching over 9 bases. Germline loops: CDR1 LNHDA, CDR2 SQIVND (reference sequence). CDR3 size: 12 residues. V gave up 9 bases and J gave up 6 bases; unmatched junction bases: 5. DNA of the CDR3: TGTGCCAGAAGGGACAGGGAGGATGGCTACACCTTC. This gives the protein CARRDREDGYTF.

This chain joins TRBV24-1 and TRBJ2-7; possibly TRBD1 for D (5 bases). The CDR3 sequence is 13 residues long. With 4 bases removed from V and 5 bases from J, the gap between germline ends came to 11 bases. Germline V gene data show CDR1 as KGHDR and CDR2 as SFDVKD. The CDR3, as DNA: TGTGCCACCAGTGAGCCTGTGACAGACGAGCAGTACTTC. Translation gives CATSEPVTDEQYF.

J is TRBJ1-4 and V is TRBV19, with a possible D match to TRBD1 (6 bases). Trimming cost V 6 bases and J 5 bases, with 13 bases left between them. This CDR3 has 14 residues. The germline gives CDR1 LNHDA, CDR2 SQIVND (reference sequence). DNA of the CDR3: TGTGCCAGTAGCGTGACAGGACCGAATGAAAAACTGTTTTTT. The encoded protein is CASSVTGPNEKLFF.

The chain uses TRBV6-5 and TRBJ2-7, with D possibly being TRBD1 (5 bases). V dropped 8 bases and J dropped 0 bases, with 17 bases sitting between them. The CDR3 length is 15 residues. Germline V gene data show CDR1 as MNHEY and CDR2 as SVGAGI. The CDR3 protein is CASAEQVASSYEQYF. CDR3 bases: TGTGCCAGCGCCGAACAGGTCGCGAGCTCCTACGAGCAGTACTTC.

This clone was picked up a small number of times. V and J are TRBV9 and TRBJ2-7, with D perhaps matching TRBD1 (6 bases). The germline V gene encodes CDR1 SGDLS and CDR2 YYNGEE. The CDR3 consists of 14 residues. The V end lost 4 bases, the J end lost 2 bases, and 13 bases lay between the germline ends. As DNA, the CDR3 is TGTGCCAGCAGCTCAAGGACAGCCCCCTACGAGCAGTACTTC. This sequence encodes CASSSRTAPYEQYF. The full variable domain, its missing parts supplied by reference TRBV9 and TRBJ2-7, is DSGVTQTPKHLITATGQRVTLRCSPRSGDLSVYWYQQSLDQGLQFLIQYYNGEERAKGNILERFSAQQFPDLHSELNLSSLELGDSALYFCASSSRTAPYEQYFGPGTRLTVT.

V is TRBV3-1 (or the pseudogene TRBV3-2) and J is TRBJ2-7; TRBD2 is a possible D gene (6 bases). This CDR3 comprises 15 residues. The germline V gene has CDR1 LGHDT and CDR2 YNNKEL (reference sequence). Deletions cut 1 base from V and 6 bases from J, with 16 bases between. DNA for the CDR3: TGTGCCAGCAGCCAAGCGACTAGATGGGGTCCCGAGCAGTACTTC. It translates to CASSQATRWGPEQYF.

This clone was seen once. The chain couples TRBV3-1 (or the pseudogene TRBV3-2) to TRBJ2-6; D possibly corresponds to TRBD2 (6 bases). CDR1 and CDR2 (germline): LGHDT, YNNKEL (reference sequence). The CDR3 length is 17 residues. The V end was cut by 3 bases, the J end by 2 bases, with 14 bases between. CDR3 in DNA: TGTGCCAGCAGCCATCTGGGGGGTGAGGCTGGGGCCAACGTCCTGACTTTC. Translated, it gives CASSHLGGEAGANVLTF.

This clone has just one count. This sequence joins TRBV2 and TRBJ2-6; no firm D call. The germline gives CDR1 SNHLY, CDR2 FYNNEI. This CDR3 region has 15 residues. The V end lost 10 bases, the J end lost 0 bases, and 13 bases lay between the germline ends. CDR3 loop: CAKTDQYSGANVLTF. CDR3 in DNA: TGTGCCAAGACTGACCAATACTCTGGGGCCAACGTCCTGACTTTC. Supplemented by reference TRBV2 and TRBJ2-6, the full variable domain reads EPEVTQTPSHQVTQMGQEVILRCVPISNHLYFYWYRQILGQKVEFLVSFYNNEISEKSEIFDDQFSVERPDGSNFTLKIRSTKLEDSAMYFCAKTDQYSGANVLTFGAGSRLTVL.

The rearrangement uses TRBV19 and TRBJ2-1; 7 bases map to TRBD1. V shed 2 bases and J 4 bases; nucleotides not matched to a gene: 5. The CDR3 has 15 residues. Germline CDR1 is LNHDA and CDR2 is SQIVND (reference sequence). CDR3 sequence: CASSISGQPYNEQFF. Written as DNA, the CDR3 is TGTGCCAGTAGTATATCGGGACAGCCGTACAATGAGCAGTTCTTC.

This clone was recorded once. The gene calls are TRBV18 and TRBJ2-7; D possibly corresponds to TRBD2 (5 bases). V was trimmed by 6 bases and J by 4 bases, leaving 22 bases between them. The CDR3 totals 16 residues. Germline CDR1 is KGHSH and CDR2 is LQKENI. The CDR3, as DNA: TGTGCCAGCTCGAACTTAGCGAGGGAATTGGGGTACGAGCAGTACTTC. Its protein is CASSNLARELGYEQYF.

The chain has TRBV6-5 and TRBJ2-7, with D perhaps matching TRBD1 (5 bases). With 5 bases removed from V and 3 bases from J, the gap between germline ends came to 14 bases. This CDR3 contains 14 residues. CDR1 and CDR2 (germline): MNHEY, SVGAGI. This CDR3 is CASSPQVGFYEQYF. CDR3 DNA sequence: TGTGCCAGCAGTCCACAGGTTGGGTTCTACGAGCAGTACTTC.

The genes are TRBV7-8 and TRBJ1-5; D unresolved. The germline gives CDR1 SGHVS, CDR2 FQNEAQ. V dropped 2 bases and J dropped 5 bases, with 16 bases sitting between them. This CDR3 has 16 residues. The CDR3 DNA is TGTGCCAGCAGCTTAATTCCAATGAGGAACCATCAGCCCCAGCATTTT. This codes for CASSLIPMRNHQPQHF. Using reference TRBV7-8 and TRBJ1-5 for the parts outside the CDR3, the full variable domain is GAGVSQSPRYKVAKRGQDVALRCDPISGHVSLFWYQQALGQGPEFLTYFQNEAQLDKSGLPSDRFFAERPEGSVSTLKIQRTQQEDSAVYLCASSLIPMRNHQPQHFGDGTRLSIL.

This clone was seen just once. The V call is TRBV28, the J call TRBJ1-2; 7 nucleotides align to TRBD1. The CDR3 sequence is 11 residues long. CDR1 and CDR2 (germline): MDHEN, SYDVKM. With 6 bases clipped from V and 7 bases from J, the junction kept 2 bases outside the gene matches. The DNA of the CDR3 is TGTGCCAGCAGAACAGGGGTTGGCTACACCTTC. Encoded protein: CASRTGVGYTF.

This clone was seen only a few times. This chain joins TRBV6-1 and TRBJ2-7; D might be TRBD1 (5 bases). This CDR3 has 14 amino acids. The V and J ends lost 3 bases and 3 bases respectively, with 12 bases between them. Germline loops: CDR1 MNHNS, CDR2 SASEGT. The CDR3 reads CASSDRDRGYEQYF. The CDR3 bases are TGTGCCAGCAGTGACAGGGATAGGGGCTACGAGCAGTACTTC.

This sequence joins TRBV1 and TRBJ2-1; TRBD2 is the table's D call, not checked against the DNA. TRBV1 has pseudogene status. CDR3 length: 17 residues. Here the CDR3 reads CTSSIALGPFSYNEQFF. The CDR3 bases are TGCACCAGCAGTATTGCACTAGGCCCGTTTTCCTACAATGAGCAGTTCTTC.

The chain couples TRBV6-5 to TRBJ1-2; D is possibly TRBD1 (6 bases). The CDR3 covers 13 residues. CDR1 is MNHEY and CDR2 is SVGAGI in the germline V gene. V lost 4 bases and J 3 bases, leaving 9 bases between the germline ends. The CDR3 is CASSSGTYYGYTF. The CDR3 DNA reads TGTGCCAGCAGTTCCGGGACATACTATGGCTACACCTTC.

V gene TRBV7-2 combines with J gene TRBJ1-2, with TRBD1 identical over 7 bases. Germline assignment: CDR1 SGHTA and CDR2 FQGNSA. The CDR3 loop spans 13 amino acids. J gave up 4 bases and V 6 bases, and 5 bases lay outside the gene matches. The CDR3 region is CASSPDRVYGYTF. The CDR3 nucleotides read TGTGCCAGCAGTCCAGACAGGGTCTATGGCTACACCTTC. The full variable domain, rest sourced from reference TRBV7-2 and TRBJ1-2, is GAGVSQSPSNKVTEKGKDVELRCDPISGHTALYWYRQSLGQGLEFLIYFQGNSAPDKSGLPSDRFSAERTGGSVSTLTIQRTQQEDSAVYLCASSPDRVYGYTFGSGTRLTVV.

The rearrangement joins TRBV28 to TRBJ1-6, with D possibly TRBD1 on 5 matching bases. The V end was cut by 5 bases, the J end by 8 bases, with 16 bases between. Germline V CDR1 and CDR2: MDHEN, SYDVKM. The CDR3 sequence is 15 residues long. CDR3 in DNA: TGTGCCAGCAGTCAGACGGGGGGGACCCATTCACCCCTCCACTTT. It translates to CASSQTGGTHSPLHF.

The V call is TRBV7-9, the J call TRBJ1-2, with TRBD1 as a possible D gene (5 bases). The CDR3 is 13 amino acids. The germline V gene has CDR1 SEHNR and CDR2 FQNEAQ (reference sequence). V was pared by 1 base and J by 6 bases, with 9 bases between. The CDR3 spells CASSLVSGDGYTF. DNA for the CDR3: TGTGCCAGCAGCTTAGTTTCGGGGGATGGCTACACCTTC.

V and J are TRBV18 and TRBJ2-7; D may be TRBD2 (6 bases). Trimming took off 2 bases at V and 6 bases at J, with 8 bases between the two ends. Germline CDR1 is KGHSH and CDR2 is LQKENI. This CDR3 comprises 12 residues. CDR3 coding DNA: TGTGCCAGCTCACCAGTGGAGGGCGAGCAGTACTTC. Translated: CASSPVEGEQYF.

This clone was detected only a few times. The CDR3 sequence is CASSDILRGRQFF. The CDR3 DNA reads as TGTGCCAGCAGTGATATTTTAAGGGGTAGGCAGTTCTTC. The chain links TRBV6-1 to TRBJ2-1; D is perhaps TRBD1 (5 bases). CDR1 and CDR2 from the germline V gene are MNHNS and SASEGT. Trimming left V 3 bases short and J 12 bases short, with 15 bases between. This CDR3 contains 13 residues.

V usage is TRBV7-9 and J usage is TRBJ2-7, with no clear D. From germline, CDR1 is SEHNR and CDR2 FQNEAQ (reference sequence). Trimming removed 1 base from V and 3 bases from J, with 13 bases in between. The length of the CDR3 is 15 residues. CDR3 region: CASSLGTAPYYEQYF. The CDR3, as DNA: TGTGCCAGCAGCTTAGGTACAGCACCTTACTACGAGCAGTACTTC. Full variable domain (rest looked up from reference TRBV7-9 and TRBJ2-7): DTGVSQNPRHKITKRGQNVTFRCDPISEHNRLYWYRQTLGQGPEFLTYFQNEAQLEKSRLLSDRFSAERPKGSFSTLEIQRTEQGDSAMYLCASSLGTAPYYEQYFGPGTRLTVT.

The genes are TRBV19 and TRBJ2-3; 7 nucleotides line up with TRBD2. The CDR3 is 15 residues long. The V gene's germline CDR1 is LNHDA and CDR2 SQIVND (reference sequence). The V gene end was trimmed by 1 base and the J gene end by 2 bases; junction bases not matched to a gene: 3. CDR3 protein: CASSIGEGNTDTQYF. The CDR3 nucleotides read TGTGCCAGTAGTATAGGGGAGGGTAACACAGATACGCAGTATTTT.

The chain recombines TRBV18 with TRBJ2-1, with TRBD1 identical over 8 bases. After removal of 4 bases from V and 5 bases from J, the junction contained 7 bases not matched to a gene. Germline CDR1 is KGHSH and CDR2 is LQKENI. CDR3 size: 15 residues. The DNA for the CDR3 is TGTGCCAGCTCACAAACAGGGGGAATGGACAATGAGCAGTTCTTC. This gives the protein CASSQTGGMDNEQFF.

V and J are TRBV28 and TRBJ2-1; 8 bases map to TRBD2. The CDR3 has 15 residues. Germline-derived CDR1 and CDR2 are MDHEN and SYDVKM. V lost 6 bases and J lost 3; bases outside the gene matches: 7. In DNA form, the CDR3 reads TGTGCCAGCAGGGTACTAGCGGAGCTCTACAATGAGCAGTTCTTC. Amino acid sequence: CASRVLAELYNEQFF.

The chain couples TRBV28 to TRBJ1-1; TRBD1 is a possible D gene (5 bases). This CDR3 is built from 15 residues. Trimming removed 3 bases at V and 1 base at J, with 12 bases between. Germline assignment: CDR1 MDHEN and CDR2 SYDVKM. As DNA, the CDR3 is TGTGCCAGCAGTTTGATCATCAGGGAGAACACTGAAGCTTTCTTT. Translated, it gives CASSLIIRENTEAFF. The whole variable domain, filled in from reference TRBV28 and TRBJ1-1, reads DVKVTQSSRYLVKRTGEKVFLECVQDMDHENMFWYRQDPGLGLRLIYFSYDVKMKEKGDIPEGYSVSREKKERFSLILESASTNQTSMYLCASSLIIRENTEAFFGQGTRLTVV.